This T cell receptor beta chain stems from a study of Graves' ophthalmopathy and Graves' hyperthyroidism (dated by TCRdb to the late 2010s). In the study overall: Peripheral blood was collected at initial diagnosis, before any treatment. The study used TCR beta repertoire signatures to distinguish Graves' ophthalmopathy from Graves' hyperthyroidism and to predict progression to ophthalmopathy. In total, around 140 blood samples were TCR-sequenced: some 40 ophthalmopathy, under 80 hyperthyroidism and some 17 hyperthyroidism-to-ophthalmopathy patients. A discovery set of 100 patients (more than 40 ophthalmopathy, 55 to 60 stable hyperthyroidism) was enrolled to explore V-J signatures distinguishing ophthalmopathy from hyperthyroidism. An independent validation cohort was composed of 18 hyperthyroidism patients and around 16 patients who later progressed from hyperthyroidism to ophthalmopathy. T-cell repertoires of thyroid tissue and blood were compared in 5 or 6 hyperthyroidism patients. Once sampling was done, hyperthyroidism patients were given methimazole at a starting dose of 30 mg daily, while ophthalmopathy patients were given high-dose intravenous methylprednisolone. The 75 to 100 discovery patients were divided at random into training and test sets in a 7:3 ratio. The full study reports these points: In validation, the model predicted ophthalmopathy progression with about 64% sensitivity and less than 80% specificity; 12 predicted patients were CT-confirmed with GO in a median of around 6 months. The 13-signature model separated ophthalmopathy from stable hyperthyroidism with roughly 89% sensitivity and 81.08% specificity in cross-validation, and 80%/75% in the test set. Most expanded thyroid clonotypes with frequency above 0.001 were also detected in blood, suggesting blood repertoires may reflect the thyroid immune response. No statistical method was used to predetermine the sample size, and group allocation was not hidden from the investigators.

In its sample, this clonotype was seen many times. It lacks a known antigen. Within one base of it there is no much larger clone, and no base qualities were kept. TCR beta CDR3 regions were amplified from RNA transcripts for repertoire sequencing. A first-round RT-PCR used HTBI primers with the Qiagen OneStep RT-PCR kit, followed by a second-round multiplex PCR, size selection and purification. Sequencing of the libraries was carried out on an Illumina HiSeq2000 in paired-end mode with 100 bp reads. Per the source publication's procedure: SOAPnuke was used to process the reads, throwing out any read that had adapters, had uncalled bases, had a mean Phred below 15, or lacked an exact constant-primer or identifier match. COPE v1.2.5 was used to merge high-quality paired reads. Unique nucleotide sequences were defined as clonotypes and aligned to IMGT TRB V, D and J references using MiTCR v1.1. Analysis was restricted to V-J combinations with a frequency above 0.0001, which covered about 99% of repertoires. For each V-J combination, a TCR clonal expansion and chaos score was defined as the ratio of F50 clonal expansion to chaos observed in the TCRdist matrix. Features were reduced by Welch's t-statistics and random forest to about a dozen V-J combinations, which fed a naive Bayes classifier. Thyroid-blood repertoire similarity was quantified with the Morisita-Horn index. Starting from the raw public reads, TCRdb applied fastp trimming at Q25, assembled clones with MiXCR and retained in-frame beta chains. Every distinct CDR3 protein forms one entry, paired with its most common genes and DNA. TCRdb's processing, not the study's, gives the V and J calls here. Across this sample there are a few hundred thousand distinct CDR3 sequences, with 20% to 25% seen only once. The ten largest clonotypes hold roughly 3% of the sample.

A patient counted as having stable hyperthyroidism if there was no progression to ophthalmopathy within 18 months of follow-up. The hyperthyroidism patients were 18 to 65 years old and newly diagnosed, with a disease duration of less than 2 months. Patients with other autoimmune diseases, uncontrolled infections, pregnancy or lactation were excluded. Clinical symptoms, serum thyroxine, TRAb, thyroid ultrasound and orbital computed tomography were used for diagnosis. Using Ficoll-Paque density gradient centrifugation, PBMCs were isolated from about 9.4 ml of fresh peripheral blood. Trizol reagent was used to extract the total RNA, and its quality was then checked on an Agilent 2100 Bioanalyzer. Trimming at the junction amounts to 4 bases on V and 2 bases on J, and the germline ends lie 14 bases apart. Taken from cysteine to phenylalanine, the CDR3 has 15 residues. The DNA shown is the 45-base CDR3, in frame from base 1. The germline V gene provides CDR1 MDHEN and CDR2 SYDVKM.

Sequences were obtained from peripheral blood. This receptor was obtained from a woman aged 18-30 years with stable Graves' hyperthyroidism. Donor details come from another sample of the same person, matched by shared clones. This receptor chain uses TRBV28 and TRBJ2-5; the best D guess is TRBD2, with 6 bases matching. The CDR3 protein: CASSSHLGRQETQYF. Here is the DNA: TGTGCCAGCAGTTCCCACCTCGGGAGACAAGAGACCCAGTACTTC.